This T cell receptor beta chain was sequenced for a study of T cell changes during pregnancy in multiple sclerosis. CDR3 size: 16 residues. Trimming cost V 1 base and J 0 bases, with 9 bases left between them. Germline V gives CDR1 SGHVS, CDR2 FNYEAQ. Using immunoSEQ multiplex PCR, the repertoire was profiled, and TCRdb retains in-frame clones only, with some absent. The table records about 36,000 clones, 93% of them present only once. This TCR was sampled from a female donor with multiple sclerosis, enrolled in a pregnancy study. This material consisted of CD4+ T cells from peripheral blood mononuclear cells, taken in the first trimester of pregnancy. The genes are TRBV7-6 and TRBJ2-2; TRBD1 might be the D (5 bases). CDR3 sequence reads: CASSLETASNTGELFF. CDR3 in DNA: TGTGCCAGCAGCTTAGAGACAGCCTCGAACACCGGGGAGCTGTTTTTT.